This is a list of T cell receptor beta chains from one sample in a study of T cell responses to AZD1222 COVID-19 vaccine. Generated by immunoSEQ multiplex PCR, the TCRdb table keeps only in-frame clones and is missing some. The sample holds fewer than 150,000 clones, 80% to 95% seen once. The source material was peripheral blood, sampled on day 0 of AZD1222 vaccination. All receptors come from an adult in good health. Both conserved end residues are part of each CDR3. A D gene is named only where the DNA matches it firmly. Some rows have no size entry. The others give once, few or many, or a class for an expanded clone.

cdr3_nt cdr3_aa clone_size v_call d_call cdr3_length j_call
TGTGCCAGCAGCTTAACTTGGGGGAACACTGAAGCTTTCTTT CASSLTWGNTEAFF . TRBV7-9 . 14 TRBJ1-1
TGTGCCAGCTCACCTGATCAGGGCTTCGAGATCGAAGCTTTCTTT CASSPDQGFEIEAFF once TRBV18 . 15 TRBJ1-1
TGTGCCAGCAGTCTACTCCAGGGTAATCAGCCCCAGCATTTT CASSLLQGNQPQHF . TRBV28 . 14 TRBJ1-5
TGTGCCAGCAGCTTGCCCGGGGGAGGGGGAAACACCGGGGAGCTGTTTTTT CASSLPGGGGNTGELFF . TRBV7-8 . 17 TRBJ2-2
TGCGCCAGCAGTCAAGAGACTAGCGGGAGGAATGAGCAGTTCTTC CASSQETSGRNEQFF . TRBV23-1 TRBD2 15 TRBJ2-1
TGTGCCAGCAGACCATACTCTGGAAACACCATATATTTT CASRPYSGNTIYF . TRBV27 . 13 TRBJ1-3
TGTGCCAGTAGTCTCACGGGGGGCGTTGAACAGCCCCAGCATTTT CASSLTGGVEQPQHF . TRBV19 . 15 TRBJ1-5
TGTGCCACCAGTGACGACAGCGGGGAGACCCAGTACTTC CATSDDSGETQYF . TRBV24-1 . 13 TRBJ2-5
TGTGCCAGCAGCCAAGCCCGGACAGGCCTCTATGGCTACACCTTC CASSQARTGLYGYTF . TRBV4-2 TRBD1 15 TRBJ1-2
TGTGCCAGCAGTGATATGGGGGAAGGAGCCAAAAACATTCAGTACTTC CASSDMGEGAKNIQYF . TRBV2 . 16 TRBJ2-4
TGTGCCAGCCGGGTAGCCTCCAGCTCCTATAATTCACCCCTCCACTTT CASRVASSSYNSPLHF . TRBV28 . 16 TRBJ1-6
TGCGCCAGCAGCTTGGACGGTGACGGTGCTTTCTTT CASSLDGDGAFF . TRBV5-1 . 12 TRBJ1-1
TGCAGCGTTGAAGTTGTGGAAGGGACCGGCCAACATTTT CSVEVVEGTGQHF . TRBV29-1 . 13 TRBJ2-3
TGCGCCAGCAGCCAGCCCGGGACTCTCTGGGAGCAGTACTTC CASSQPGTLWEQYF . TRBV4-1 . 14 TRBJ2-7
TGTGCCATCAGTGCGACAGGGTCCAATCAGCCCCAGCATTTT CAISATGSNQPQHF . TRBV10-3 TRBD1 14 TRBJ1-5
TGTGCCACCTCCTTTGATGCTAACTCCTACGAGCAGTACTTC CATSFDANSYEQYF . TRBV6-5 . 14 TRBJ2-7
TGTGCCAGCAGCTTAGCTTCTAGCGGGGGGACAGATACGCAGTATTTT CASSLASSGGTDTQYF once TRBV7-8 TRBD2 16 TRBJ2-3
TGCGCCAGCAGCTCTGTTCGACGGGGCCACGATAGTTTCAATGAGCAGTTCTTC CASSSVRRGHDSFNEQFF . TRBV5-1 . 18 TRBJ2-1
TGTGCCAGCAGTGAGTGGGCCCCATACAATGAGCAGTTCTTC CASSEWAPYNEQFF . TRBV25-1 . 14 TRBJ2-1
TGTGCCAGCAGCCCCGCCAGGGTTCGTCTGAACACTGAAGCTTTCTTT CASSPARVRLNTEAFF . TRBV7-9 . 16 TRBJ1-1
TGTGCCTGGAGTGTACTGGCAGGCCCCGGGGAGCAGTTCTTC CAWSVLAGPGEQFF . TRBV30 . 14 TRBJ2-1
TGTGCCAGTACCTGGACGGGAGGGAATCAGCCCCAGCATTTT CASTWTGGNQPQHF once TRBV19 . 14 TRBJ1-5
TGTGCCAGCAGTGGGGGCCTACGGGTTGTAGATCAGCCCCAGCATTTT CASSGGLRVVDQPQHF . TRBV28 . 16 TRBJ1-5
TGTGCCAGCAGCCAAGTCTCCGGATTTTACACCGGGGAGCTGTTTTTT CASSQVSGFYTGELFF . TRBV3-1/TRBV3-2 . 16 TRBJ2-2
TGTGCCTGGAGTGTACTGAGCGGGGGGTACAATGAGCAGTTCTTC CAWSVLSGGYNEQFF . TRBV30 TRBD2 15 TRBJ2-1
TGTGCCAGCACCCCGCCCCCGGGACTAGCGGCCAATGAGCAGTTCTTC CASTPPPGLAANEQFF . TRBV28 TRBD2 16 TRBJ2-1
TGCGCCAGCAGCTTCGGGGGTGGAGGGGAAAAACTGTTTTTT CASSFGGGGEKLFF . TRBV5-1 . 14 TRBJ1-4
TGTGCCAGCAGTTCGCTCCGGGAGCACAATGAGCAGTTCTTC CASSSLREHNEQFF . TRBV27 . 14 TRBJ2-1
TGTGCCAGCAGCCTTGCGGCCGTTAATAGCAATCAGCCCCAGCATTTT CASSLAAVNSNQPQHF . TRBV4-2 . 16 TRBJ1-5
TGCGCCAGCAGCCAAGAGAGGCTCGGGACAGGGAGGGGCGGGGAGCTGTTTTTT CASSQERLGTGRGGELFF . TRBV4-1 TRBD1 18 TRBJ2-2
TGTGCCAGCAGGCCGAGAGTGGTCAGTTCCTATGGCTACACCTTC CASRPRVVSSYGYTF . TRBV28 . 15 TRBJ1-2
TGTGCCAGCAGTTTATTTGGGCTAGGTGGGAACATTCAGTACTTC CASSLFGLGGNIQYF . TRBV27 . 15 TRBJ2-4
TGTGCCAGCAGCCCCCTGGTCGATAGCGGGTTCTACGAGCAGTACTTC CASSPLVDSGFYEQYF . TRBV9 TRBD2 16 TRBJ2-7
TGCGCCAGCAAGGTTGGGGAAAATCAGCCCCAGCATTTT CASKVGENQPQHF . TRBV5-1 . 13 TRBJ1-5
TGTGCCATCAGCCCGGGACTAGCGGGAGGGCCGGGGGAAGATACGCAGTATTTT CAISPGLAGGPGEDTQYF few TRBV10-3 TRBD2 18 TRBJ2-3
TGTGCCAGCAGTTACAGGGACACGAATTCACCCCTCCACTTT CASSYRDTNSPLHF . TRBV6-5 . 14 TRBJ1-6
TGCGCCAGCAGCTCCTCGTCCCTCCGGGCAGATACGCAGTATTTT CASSSSSLRADTQYF . TRBV5-1 . 15 TRBJ2-3
TGTGCCAGCAGCCAAACCGACATTGCCCTAACAGGGTACAATGAGCAGTTCTTC CASSQTDIALTGYNEQFF . TRBV14 . 18 TRBJ2-1
TGTGCCAGCAGCTTAGTCGGCCAGGACGGAAACACCATATATTTT CASSLVGQDGNTIYF . TRBV11-2 . 15 TRBJ1-3
TGTGCCAGTAGTATCGACAGGGGTGGAGTTTCCACTAATGAAAAACTGTTTTTT CASSIDRGGVSTNEKLFF . TRBV19 TRBD1 18 TRBJ1-4
TGTGCCAGCAGCTTAGCTTCGGGGCGCCAAGAGACCCAGTACTTC CASSLASGRQETQYF . TRBV7-9 . 15 TRBJ2-5
TGTGCCAGCAGTCCCCAGGGAAGTGGAAACACCATATATTTT CASSPQGSGNTIYF . TRBV28 . 14 TRBJ1-3
TGTGCCAGCAGCCCCATCCCTTCTTCGGGGAACTATGGCTACACCTTC CASSPIPSSGNYGYTF . TRBV5-8 . 16 TRBJ1-2
TGTGCCAGCAGCTTCAATCTGGACAGGGCCCACTACACCTTC CASSFNLDRAHYTF . TRBV5-4 TRBD1 14 TRBJ1-2
TGTGCCAGCAGTCCCACCCGACCGCCCTGGGCCCTCCACTTT CASSPTRPPWALHF . TRBV28 . 14 TRBJ1-6
TGTGCCAGCAGTCCTGCCGCGCGCTATGGCTACACCTTC CASSPAARYGYTF . TRBV27 . 13 TRBJ1-2
TGTGCCACCGGACTAGCGGGAGGGGATACGCAGTATTTT CATGLAGGDTQYF once TRBV28 TRBD2 13 TRBJ2-3
TGTGCCAGCAGTTACCCCGGGACAGGGGCAGATACGCAGTATTTT CASSYPGTGADTQYF . TRBV6-2/TRBV6-3 TRBD1 15 TRBJ2-3
TGTGCCAGTAGTATAGGTCGCGGCGGGAGCTCCTACAATGAGCAGTTCTTC CASSIGRGGSSYNEQFF . TRBV19 TRBD2 17 TRBJ2-1
TGTGCCAGCAGTTACCCAACGACGTACCCTGACGCTTTCTTT CASSYPTTYPDAFF . TRBV6-6 . 14 TRBJ1-1
TGCAGCGTACGAACGGGGGTTGGCTACACCTTC CSVRTGVGYTF . TRBV29-1 . 11 TRBJ1-2
TGTGCCAGTAGTCGAGACAGGATCTCTGAAGCTTTCTTT CASSRDRISEAFF . TRBV19 . 13 TRBJ1-1
TGTGCCAGCAGCGTACAACAGGGGGCGGCTGGGGAGCTGTTTTTT CASSVQQGAAGELFF . TRBV9 TRBD1 15 TRBJ2-2
TGTGCCAGCAGCGTAATGCAGGACGATTCACCCCTCCACTTT CASSVMQDDSPLHF . TRBV9 . 14 TRBJ1-6
TGTGCCAGCAGTTACCGGCGGGACTCCTACGAGCAGTACTTC CASSYRRDSYEQYF . TRBV6-5 . 14 TRBJ2-7